This T cell receptor beta chain stems from a study of T cell responses to AZD1222 COVID-19 vaccine. The repertoire was sequenced with immunoSEQ multiplex PCR; TCRdb's copy has only in-frame clones and lacks some. This table has over 130,000 clones, about 93% appearing once. Notes on the study in general: Unmutated variant regions reportedly attract nearly half of all spike-specific TCRs. Recipients of two AZD1222 doses showed rising Spike-specific TCR breadth and depth. Most donors were white British, females outnumbered males, and clonal diversity was possibly underestimated. The study identified only five to seven AZD1222 recipients as seropositive at baseline.

Concerning this clone: Antigen: not known.

Germline V gene lookup returns CDR1 MNHNS and CDR2 SASEGT. The CDR3 has 14 amino acids. The germline V and J ends were trimmed by 2 bases and 6 bases, with 11 bases remaining between them. V and J are TRBV6-1 and TRBJ1-5; possible D gene TRBD1, 5 bases. The sequencing used peripheral blood, collected on day 0 of AZD1222 vaccination. This TCR was recovered from an adult in good health. CDR3 loop: CASSERGSGQPQHF. The CDR3 bases are TGTGCCAGCAGTGAACGGGGGTCCGGTCAGCCCCAGCATTTT.